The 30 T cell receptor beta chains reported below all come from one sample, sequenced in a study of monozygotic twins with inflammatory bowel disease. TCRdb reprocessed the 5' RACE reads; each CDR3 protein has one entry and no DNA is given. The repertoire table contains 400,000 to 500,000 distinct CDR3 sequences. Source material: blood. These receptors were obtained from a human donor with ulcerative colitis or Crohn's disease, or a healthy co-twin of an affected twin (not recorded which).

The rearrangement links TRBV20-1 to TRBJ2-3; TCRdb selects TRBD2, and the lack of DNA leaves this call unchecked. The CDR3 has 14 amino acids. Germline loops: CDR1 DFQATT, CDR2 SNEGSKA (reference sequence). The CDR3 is CSAKAGGPSDTQYF.

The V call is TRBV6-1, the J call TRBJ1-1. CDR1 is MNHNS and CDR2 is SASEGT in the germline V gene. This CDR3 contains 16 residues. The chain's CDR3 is CASRSLQTINDTEAFF.

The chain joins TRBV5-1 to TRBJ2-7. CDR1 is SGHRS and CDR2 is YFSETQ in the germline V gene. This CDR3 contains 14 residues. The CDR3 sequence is CASGSSQGNYEQYF.

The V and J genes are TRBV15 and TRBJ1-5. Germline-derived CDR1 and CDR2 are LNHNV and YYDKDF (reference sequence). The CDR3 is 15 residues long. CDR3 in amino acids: CATSRDGWRNQPQHF.

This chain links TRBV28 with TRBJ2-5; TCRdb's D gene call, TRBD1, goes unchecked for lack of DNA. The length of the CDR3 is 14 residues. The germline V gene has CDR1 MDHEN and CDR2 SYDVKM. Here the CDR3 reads CASGVGQFQETQYF.

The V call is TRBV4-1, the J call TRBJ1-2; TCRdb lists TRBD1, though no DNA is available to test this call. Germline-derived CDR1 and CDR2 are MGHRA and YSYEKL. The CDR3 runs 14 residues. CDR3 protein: CASSQETGDYGYTF.

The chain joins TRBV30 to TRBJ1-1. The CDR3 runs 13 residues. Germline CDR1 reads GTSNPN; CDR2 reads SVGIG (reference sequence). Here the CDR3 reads CACTGTGVTEAFF.

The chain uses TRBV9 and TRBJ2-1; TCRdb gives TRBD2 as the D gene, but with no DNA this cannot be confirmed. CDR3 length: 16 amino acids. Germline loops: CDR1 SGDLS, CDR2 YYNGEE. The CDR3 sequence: CASSQTGLAGYNEQFF.

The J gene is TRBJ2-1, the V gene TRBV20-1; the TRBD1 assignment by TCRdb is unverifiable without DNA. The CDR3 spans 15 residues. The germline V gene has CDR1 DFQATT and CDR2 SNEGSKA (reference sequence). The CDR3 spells CSAPRTGLRRSSQFF.

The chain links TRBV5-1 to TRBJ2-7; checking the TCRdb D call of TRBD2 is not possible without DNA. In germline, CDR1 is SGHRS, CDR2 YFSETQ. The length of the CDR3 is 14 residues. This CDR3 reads CASSERDGRYEQYF.

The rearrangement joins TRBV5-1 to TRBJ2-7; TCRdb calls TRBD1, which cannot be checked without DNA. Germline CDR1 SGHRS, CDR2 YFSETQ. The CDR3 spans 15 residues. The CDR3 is CASSLRGQGGHEQYF.

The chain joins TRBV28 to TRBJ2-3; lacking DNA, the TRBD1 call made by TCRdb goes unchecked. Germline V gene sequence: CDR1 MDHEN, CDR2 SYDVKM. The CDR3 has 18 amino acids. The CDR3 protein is CASSLKWGYRGRGDTQYF.

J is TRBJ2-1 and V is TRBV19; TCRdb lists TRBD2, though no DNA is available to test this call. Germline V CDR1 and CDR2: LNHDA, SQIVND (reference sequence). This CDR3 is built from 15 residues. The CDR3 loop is CASQTSGRGYNEQFF. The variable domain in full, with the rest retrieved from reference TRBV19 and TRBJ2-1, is DGGITQSPKYLFRKEGQNVTLSCEQNLNHDAMYWYRQDPGQGLRLIYYSQIVNDFQKGDIAEGYSVSREKKESFPLTVTSAQKNPTAFYLCASQTSGRGYNEQFFGPGTRLTVL.

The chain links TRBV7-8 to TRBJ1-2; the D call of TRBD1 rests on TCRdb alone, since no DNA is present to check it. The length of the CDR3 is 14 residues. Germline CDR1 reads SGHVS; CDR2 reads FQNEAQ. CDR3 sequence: CASSLVGGPNGYTF.

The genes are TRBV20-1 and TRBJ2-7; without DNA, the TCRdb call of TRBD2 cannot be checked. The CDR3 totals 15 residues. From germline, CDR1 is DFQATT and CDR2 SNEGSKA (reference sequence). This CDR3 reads CSARDGGGPAYEQYF.

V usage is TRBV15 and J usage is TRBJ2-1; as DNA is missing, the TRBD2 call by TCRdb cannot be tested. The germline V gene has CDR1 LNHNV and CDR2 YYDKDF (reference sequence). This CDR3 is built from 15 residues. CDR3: CATSRRTGTSGEQFF.

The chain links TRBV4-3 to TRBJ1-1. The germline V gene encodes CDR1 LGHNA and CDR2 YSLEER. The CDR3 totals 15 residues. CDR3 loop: CASSQEGGVHTEAFF.

This chain's CDR3 is CASSSGQGLEAFF. This sequence joins TRBV5-4 and TRBJ1-1; TCRdb proposes TRBD1, but this gene call is untestable without DNA. The CDR3 loop spans 13 amino acids. Germline loops: CDR1 SGHNT, CDR2 YYREEE (reference sequence). Full variable domain (missing parts from reference TRBV5-4 and TRBJ1-1): ETGVTQSPTHLIKTRGQQVTLRCSSQSGHNTVSWYQQALGQGPQFIFQYYREEENGRGNFPPRFSGLQFPNYSSELNVNALELDDSALYLCASSSGQGLEAFFGQGTRLTVV.

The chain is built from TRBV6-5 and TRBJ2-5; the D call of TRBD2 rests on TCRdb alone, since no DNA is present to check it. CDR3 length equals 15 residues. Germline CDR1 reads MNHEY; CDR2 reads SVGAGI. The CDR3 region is CASSYGGRAQETQYF.

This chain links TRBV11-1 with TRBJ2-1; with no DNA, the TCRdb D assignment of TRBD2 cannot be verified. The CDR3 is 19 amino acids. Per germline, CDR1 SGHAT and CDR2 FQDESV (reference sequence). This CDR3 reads CASSPTLRVAGVWNNEQFF.

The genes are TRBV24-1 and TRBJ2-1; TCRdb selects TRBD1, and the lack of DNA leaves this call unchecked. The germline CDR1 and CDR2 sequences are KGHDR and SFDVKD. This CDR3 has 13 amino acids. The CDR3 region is CATSGHPGGEQFF.

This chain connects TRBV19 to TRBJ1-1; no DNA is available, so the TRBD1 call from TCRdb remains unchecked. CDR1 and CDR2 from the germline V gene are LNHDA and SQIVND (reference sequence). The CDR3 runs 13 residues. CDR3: CASSPTGTTEAFF.

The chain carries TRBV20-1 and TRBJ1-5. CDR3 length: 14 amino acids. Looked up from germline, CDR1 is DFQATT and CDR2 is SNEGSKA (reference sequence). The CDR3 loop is CSARTGYSNQPQHF.

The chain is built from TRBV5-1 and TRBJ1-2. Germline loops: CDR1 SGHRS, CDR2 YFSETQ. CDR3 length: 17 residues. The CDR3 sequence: CASSLEQGPSTNYGYTF.

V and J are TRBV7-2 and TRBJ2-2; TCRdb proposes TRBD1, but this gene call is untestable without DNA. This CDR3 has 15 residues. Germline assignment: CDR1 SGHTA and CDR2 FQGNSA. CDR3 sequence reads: CASSPPLGVSGELFF.

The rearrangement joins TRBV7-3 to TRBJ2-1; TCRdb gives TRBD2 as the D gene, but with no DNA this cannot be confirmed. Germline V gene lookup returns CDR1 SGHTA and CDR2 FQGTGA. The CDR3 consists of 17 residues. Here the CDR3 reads CASSFSGRVLSYNEQFF.

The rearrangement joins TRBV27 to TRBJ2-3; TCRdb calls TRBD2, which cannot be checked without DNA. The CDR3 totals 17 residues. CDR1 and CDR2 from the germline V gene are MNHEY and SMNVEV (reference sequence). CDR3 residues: CASSYLGLAGGPDTQYF.

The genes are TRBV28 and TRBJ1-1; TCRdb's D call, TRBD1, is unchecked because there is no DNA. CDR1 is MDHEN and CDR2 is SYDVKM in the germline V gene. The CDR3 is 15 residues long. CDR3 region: CASLFTEAGIPEAFF.

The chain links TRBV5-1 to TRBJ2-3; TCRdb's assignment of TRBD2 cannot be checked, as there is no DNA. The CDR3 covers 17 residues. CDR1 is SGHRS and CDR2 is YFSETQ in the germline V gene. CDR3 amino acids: CASSFTGGGRAKDTQYF.

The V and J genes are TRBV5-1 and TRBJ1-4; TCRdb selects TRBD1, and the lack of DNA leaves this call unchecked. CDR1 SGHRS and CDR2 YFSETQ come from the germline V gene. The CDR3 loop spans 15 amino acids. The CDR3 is CASSPTTGRSEKLFF.